Presented here are 9 T cell receptor beta chains from one specimen sequenced in a study of T cell clones after liver transplantation. Method: immunoSEQ multiplex PCR; TCRdb's copy keeps in-frame clones and lacks some. The sample contains under 130,000 clones, approximately 79% of which appear only once. The sample here was CD4+ T cells from blood, taken approximately 43 months after liver transplant. The receptors derive from a human patient who received a liver transplant. Some T cells may have originated in the graft donor.

J is TRBJ1-4 and V is TRBV19, with no clear D. V lost 2 bases to trimming and J lost 0 bases, with 7 bases between them. The V gene's germline CDR1 is LNHDA and CDR2 SQIVND (reference sequence). CDR3 size: 15 residues. CDR3: CASSITAATNEKLFF. In DNA, the CDR3 is TGTGCCAGTAGTATAACCGCGGCAACTAATGAAAAACTGTTTTTT.

V and J are TRBV7-2 and TRBJ2-5; maybe TRBD1 (8 bases). Germline V gene data show CDR1 as SGHTA and CDR2 as FQGNSA. This CDR3 region has 15 residues. With 4 bases removed from V and 5 bases from J, the gap between germline ends came to 17 bases. CDR3 in amino acids: CASSSGGRGVETQYF. In nucleotides, the CDR3 is TGTGCCAGCAGCTCAGGGGGCCGGGGGGTGGAGACCCAGTACTTC.

The chain employs TRBV25-1 and TRBJ2-5; D is possibly TRBD2 (5 bases). This CDR3 has 18 residues. With 5 bases removed from V and 0 bases from J, the gap between germline ends came to 22 bases. From germline, CDR1 is MGHDK and CDR2 SYGVNS. For the CDR3, the DNA is TGTGCCAGCAGTCCACCACGCCAGCGGCCTGCTGACCAAGAGACCCAGTACTTC. It is translated as CASSPPRQRPADQETQYF.

The chain recombines TRBV4-2 with TRBJ1-1; D is possibly TRBD1 (6 bases). The CDR3 has 14 residues. V was shortened by 2 bases and J by 2 bases, with 9 bases between the two germline ends. Looked up from germline, CDR1 is LGHNA and CDR2 is YNFKEQ. CDR3 sequence reads: CASSQTGINTEAFF. CDR3 DNA sequence: TGTGCCAGCAGCCAAACAGGGATTAACACTGAAGCTTTCTTT.

V gene TRBV2 combines with J gene TRBJ2-3, with a tentative D call TRBD2 (6 bases). The CDR3 spans 15 residues. With 3 bases removed from V and 0 bases from J, the gap between germline ends came to 10 bases. From germline, CDR1 is SNHLY and CDR2 FYNNEI. CDR3 residues: CASSEWRESTDTQYF. CDR3 in DNA: TGTGCCAGCAGTGAGTGGCGGGAAAGCACAGATACGCAGTATTTT.

The chain recombines TRBV10-3 with TRBJ1-5; the match to TRBD1 covers 9 bases. Germline CDR1 ENHRY, CDR2 SYGVKD. The CDR3 covers 14 residues. V dropped 4 bases and J dropped 7; count of bases not matched to a gene: 5. CDR3 nucleotides: TGTGCCATCAGTGCGGGGACAGGGAACCAGCCCCAGCATTTT. It translates to CAISAGTGNQPQHF.

The chain employs TRBV14 and TRBJ2-2, with D unclear. Trimming left V 0 bases short and J 7 bases short, with 12 bases between. Germline CDR1 is SGHDN and CDR2 is FVKESK. The CDR3 has 15 residues. The CDR3 nucleotides read TGTGCCAGCAGCCAAGATGCTCGTGCAATCGGGGAGCTGTTTTTT. Its translation is CASSQDARAIGELFF.

The chain uses TRBV29-1 and TRBJ2-2, with TRBD2 identical over 12 bases. The CDR3 covers 15 residues. Germline V gene sequence: CDR1 SQVTM, CDR2 ANQGSEA. Unmatched junction bases numbered 5, after V lost 5 bases and J lost 4 bases. The CDR3 here is CSVQGTSGFTGELFF. The CDR3 DNA reads as TGCAGCGTTCAAGGGACTAGCGGGTTCACCGGGGAGCTGTTTTTT.

The V gene is TRBV9, the J gene TRBJ1-6, with 7 bases matching TRBD1. Trimming at V came to 3 bases and at J to 0 bases, leaving 3 bases not matched to a gene. The length of the CDR3 is 16 residues. Germline-derived CDR1 and CDR2 are SGDLS and YYNGEE. The CDR3 coding sequence is TGTGCCAGCAGCGGGGGACAGAGCTCCTATAATTCACCCCTCCACTTT. Residues: CASSGGQSSYNSPLHF.